The clone carrying this T cell receptor beta chain has a handful of counts. Its matching antigen is unknown. The CDR3 is 15 residues long. Germline CDR1 MNHNS, CDR2 SASEGT. V lost 7 bases, J lost 5 bases, and 18 bases lay in between. This record comes from a study of post-analysis software for immune sequencing data. Overall study: Included courses were relapsing-remitting and secondary progressive multiple sclerosis; progressive-relapsing multiple sclerosis was also included.

Prepared TCR beta cDNA libraries contained unique molecular identifiers. Each batch of about 0.95 to 10 million T cells produced a few hundred thousand cDNA molecules. MiXCR was run by TCRdb on the PCR reads, yielding one entry per CDR3 protein. The data hold about 770,000 distinct CDR3 sequences, with about 43% observed a single time. The study, taken as a whole, reports: Five TRBV segments, including TRBV5-6, TRBV5-1 and TRBV20-1, were more frequent in patients than controls. Controls significantly exceeded multiple sclerosis patients in normalized Chao1 diversity.

The genes are TRBV6-1 and TRBJ2-1; tentatively, D is TRBD2 (6 bases). Material for sequencing was blood. The source is a girl aged 5 to 17 with multiple sclerosis. CDR3 amino acids: CASIRSGGGDNEQFF. The DNA for the CDR3 is TGTGCCAGCATACGAAGTGGTGGCGGGGACAATGAGCAGTTCTTC.